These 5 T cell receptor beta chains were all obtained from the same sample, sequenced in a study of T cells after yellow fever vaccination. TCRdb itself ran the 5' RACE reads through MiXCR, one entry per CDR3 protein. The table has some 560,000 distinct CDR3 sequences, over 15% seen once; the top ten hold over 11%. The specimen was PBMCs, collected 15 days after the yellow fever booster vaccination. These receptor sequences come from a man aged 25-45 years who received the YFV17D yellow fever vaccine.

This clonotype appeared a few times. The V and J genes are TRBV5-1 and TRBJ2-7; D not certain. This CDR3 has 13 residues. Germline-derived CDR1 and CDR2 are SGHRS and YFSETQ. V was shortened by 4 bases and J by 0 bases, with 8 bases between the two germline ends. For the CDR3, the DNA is TGCGCCAGCAGCGGTAGTAGCTCCTACGAGCAGTACTTC. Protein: CASSGSSSYEQYF.

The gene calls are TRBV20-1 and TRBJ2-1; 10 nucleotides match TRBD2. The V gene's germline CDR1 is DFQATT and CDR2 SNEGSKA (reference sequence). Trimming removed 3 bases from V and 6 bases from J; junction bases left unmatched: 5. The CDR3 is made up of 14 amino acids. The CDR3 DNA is TGCAGTGCTAGTCTAGCGGGAGCCGGCAATGAGCAGTTCTTC. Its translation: CSASLAGAGNEQFF.

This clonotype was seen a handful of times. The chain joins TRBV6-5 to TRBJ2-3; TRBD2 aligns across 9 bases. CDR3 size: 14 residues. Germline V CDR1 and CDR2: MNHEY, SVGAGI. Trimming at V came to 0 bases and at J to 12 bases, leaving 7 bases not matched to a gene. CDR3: CASSYSSSGARQYF. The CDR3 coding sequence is TGTGCCAGCAGTTACTCCTCTAGCGGGGCCCGCCAGTATTTT.

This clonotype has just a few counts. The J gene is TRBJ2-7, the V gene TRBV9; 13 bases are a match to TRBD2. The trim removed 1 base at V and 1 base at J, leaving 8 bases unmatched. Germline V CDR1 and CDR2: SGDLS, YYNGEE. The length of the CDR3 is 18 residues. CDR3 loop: CASSVTGLAGSGSYEQYF. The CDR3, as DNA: TGTGCCAGCAGCGTAACGGGACTAGCGGGAAGTGGGTCCTACGAGCAGTACTTC.

DNA of the CDR3: TGCGCCAGCAGCTTGGGACCGGGACAGGGTGACGAGCAGTACTTC. Its translation is CASSLGPGQGDEQYF. The chain is built from TRBV5-1 and TRBJ2-7; 9 bases are a match to TRBD1. CDR3 length: 15 residues. Germline CDR1 SGHRS, CDR2 YFSETQ. V was clipped by 0 bases and J by 5 bases; unmatched bases: 6.